The clone carrying this TCR beta chain has just a few counts. These data belong to a study of blood T cells in healthy people across ages. Every sample gave at least 5.5 micrograms of total RNA when it was extracted. Together with a sample-barcoded 5' primer, a J-beta primer mix was included in a second PCR lasting about 7 to 12 cycles. Each cDNA was tagged by a template-switch adaptor containing 12 random nucleotides. TCRdb passed the 5' RACE reads through MiXCR, listing each CDR3 protein once. The sample records about 1,800,000 distinct CDR3 sequences, 28% being singletons. V was clipped by 4 bases and J by 7 bases; unmatched bases: 7. This CDR3 has 13 residues. The germline V gene encodes CDR1 MNHNS and CDR2 SASEGT.

Sequences were obtained from blood. The chain links TRBV6-1 to TRBJ2-7; 7 bases agree with TRBD1. The origin of this receptor is a woman in her twenties or thirties in good health. CDR3 residues: CASSGWDSMEQYF. For the CDR3, the DNA is TGTGCCAGCAGTGGCTGGGACAGCATGGAGCAGTACTTC.